This T cell receptor beta chain derives from a study of long-term antiretroviral therapy in people with HIV. This CDR3 has 19 amino acids. Germline V gene lookup returns CDR1 LGHNA and CDR2 YNFKEQ. V lost 0 bases, J lost 0 bases, and 9 bases stayed unmatched. This was the immunoSEQ v3.0 assay at survey level. Clones were sequenced by immunoSEQ multiplex PCR, and TCRdb holds only the in-frame ones, with some missing. The data hold some 11,000 clones, with 84% observed a single time. The receptor was isolated from a man aged 50 to 59 with HIV. The specimen comprised unsorted PBMCs, sampled about 7 years after starting antiretroviral therapy. J is TRBJ2-4 and V is TRBV4-2; 9 nucleotides align to TRBD2. The CDR3 DNA follows: TGTGCCAGCAGCCAAGACCAAATTAGCGGGGGACTAGCCAAAAACATTCAGTACTTC. Translating gives CASSQDQISGGLAKNIQYF.